Listed here are 13 T cell receptor beta chains from one sample, sequenced in a study of T cell responses to AZD1222 COVID-19 vaccine. Using immunoSEQ multiplex PCR, the repertoire was profiled, and TCRdb retains in-frame clones only, with some absent. Of 120,000 to 150,000 clones in the sample, about 93% were seen once. The sequencing here drew on peripheral blood, taken on day 0 of AZD1222 vaccination. Source of these receptors: an adult in good health.

J is TRBJ1-2 and V is TRBV6-5; D is perhaps TRBD1 (5 bases). Germline-derived CDR1 and CDR2 are MNHEY and SVGAGI. V lost 8 bases, J lost 7 bases, and 14 bases lay in between. The CDR3 consists of 12 residues. The DNA for the CDR3 is TGTGCCAGCGGTAGGGCCGGGGGTGGCTACACCTTC. This encodes CASGRAGGGYTF.

The chain couples TRBV5-1 to TRBJ2-2, with TRBD1 as a possible D gene (6 bases). This CDR3 has 14 amino acids. Germline CDR1 and CDR2: SGHRS and YFSETQ. V was trimmed by 4 bases and J by 4 bases, leaving 11 bases between them. Here the CDR3 DNA reads TGCGCCAGCAGCGAACGGACAGTCACCGGGGAGCTGTTTTTT. It specifies CASSERTVTGELFF. The full variable domain, with the rest looked up from reference TRBV5-1 and TRBJ2-2, is KAGVTQTPRYLIKTRGQQVTLSCSPISGHRSVSWYQQTPGQGLQFLFEYFSETQRNKGNFPGRFSGRQFSNSRSEMNVSTLELGDSALYLCASSERTVTGELFFGEGSRLTVL.

This chain joins TRBV2 and TRBJ1-6; D may be TRBD1 (5 bases). The CDR3 is made up of 13 amino acids. Germline V gene data show CDR1 as SNHLY and CDR2 as FYNNEI. V lost 8 bases and J lost 10, with 15 bases in between. The CDR3 bases are TGTGCCAGCGTTTCGGCAGGGCGATCACCCCTCCACTTT. This encodes CASVSAGRSPLHF.

This sequence joins TRBV6-5 and TRBJ1-6, with unresolved D. Germline CDR1 MNHEY, CDR2 SVGAGI. Trimming removed 6 bases at V and 5 bases at J, with 11 bases between. This CDR3 has 14 amino acids. Written as DNA, the CDR3 is TGTGCCAGCAGCTCGTCACTTAATAATTCACCCCTCCACTTT. Amino acid sequence: CASSSSLNNSPLHF.

This clone was detected only a few times. This sequence joins TRBV5-4 and TRBJ2-7, with TRBD2 matching over 8 bases. The J segment lost 5 bases and the V segment lost 1 base, leaving 5 bases of the junction unmatched. The CDR3 totals 14 residues. Looked up from germline, CDR1 is SGHNT and CDR2 is YYREEE (reference sequence). The CDR3 DNA reads TGTGCCAGCAGCTTGTATTTGCGGGGGGACGAGCAGTACTTC. Its protein is CASSLYLRGDEQYF.

This chain links TRBV2 with TRBJ2-6; the D call may be TRBD1 or TRBD2 (5 bases each). This CDR3 region has 17 residues. Germline V CDR1 and CDR2: SNHLY, FYNNEI. V was cut by 6 bases and J by 0 bases, with 15 bases left in between. CDR3 in amino acids: CASRLRDGRSGANVLTF. In DNA form, the CDR3 reads TGTGCCAGCAGGCTCCGGGACGGACGCTCTGGGGCCAACGTCCTGACTTTC.

The chain combines TRBV6-6 with TRBJ1-1; a possible D gene is TRBD1 (6 bases). The V and J ends lost 5 bases and 0 bases respectively, with 16 bases between them. Germline assignment: CDR1 MNHNY and CDR2 SVGAGI (reference sequence). CDR3 size: 16 residues. The CDR3 loop is CASSTGTLGLNTEAFF. The CDR3 coding sequence is TGTGCCAGCAGTACCGGGACACTGGGGCTGAACACTGAAGCTTTCTTT.

The V gene is TRBV11-2, the J gene TRBJ1-6, with D uncertain. V gave up 5 bases and J gave up 7 bases, with 12 bases separating them. The length of the CDR3 is 14 residues. Looked up from germline, CDR1 is SGHAT and CDR2 is FQNNGV. The CDR3 bases are TGTGCCAGCAGCCATTCAGGAGGGAATTCACCCCTCCACTTT. The encoded protein is CASSHSGGNSPLHF.

The chain is built from TRBV4-3 and TRBJ2-5; D remains unclear. Trimming took 4 bases from V and 4 from J, leaving 13 bases between them. The V gene's germline CDR1 is LGHNA and CDR2 YSLEER. This CDR3 region has 14 residues. CDR3 amino acids: CASSPSPHGETQYF. The DNA of the CDR3 is TGCGCCAGCAGCCCGTCCCCCCACGGAGAGACCCAGTACTTC.

This chain uses TRBV11-2 with TRBJ1-4, with 8 bases lining up with TRBD1. The ends lost 6 bases at V and 8 bases at J; junction bases unmatched: 17. This CDR3 has 17 amino acids. From germline, CDR1 is SGHAT and CDR2 FQNNGV. This CDR3 is CASSFFRAGGMKEKLFF. As DNA, the CDR3 is TGTGCCAGCAGTTTCTTTCGGGCAGGGGGCATGAAAGAAAAACTGTTTTTT.

The V and J genes are TRBV5-4 and TRBJ2-5; the D gene is possibly TRBD2 (5 bases). CDR1 is SGHNT, CDR2 YYREEE, per germline (reference sequence). The CDR3 covers 13 residues. The V and J ends lost 2 bases and 5 bases respectively, with 10 bases between them. The CDR3 reads CASSLGRRETQYF. The CDR3 DNA reads as TGTGCCAGCAGCTTAGGGAGAAGGGAGACCCAGTACTTC.

The J gene is TRBJ2-1, the V gene TRBV4-3; TRBD2 matches at 11 bases. This CDR3 is 15 amino acids long. The J segment lost 8 bases and the V segment lost 2 bases, leaving 5 bases of the junction unmatched. CDR1 is LGHNA and CDR2 is YSLEER in the germline V gene. CDR3 sequence: CASSQLAGGSYEQFF. In DNA form, the CDR3 reads TGCGCCAGCAGCCAATTAGCGGGAGGGTCCTATGAGCAGTTCTTC.

The V gene is TRBV12-5, the J gene TRBJ2-7; 10 bases are a match to TRBD1. Looked up from germline, CDR1 is LGHNT and CDR2 is FRNRAP. Losses at the gene ends were 1 base for V and 6 bases for J; bases not matched to a gene: 6. CDR3 size: 15 residues. CDR3 sequence: CASGLGQGALAEQYF. For the CDR3, the DNA is TGTGCTAGTGGTTTGGGACAGGGGGCGTTGGCCGAGCAGTACTTC.